This entry lists 6 T cell receptor beta chains sequenced from one sample in a study of blood T cell repertoires in COVID-19 (dated by TCRdb to the early 2020s). The library was produced with the immunoSEQ multiplex PCR assay. TCRdb re-hosts the immuneACCESS table, in-frame sequences only. Its copies lack some clones; in the studies checked, an unresolved V gene accounts for under half of them, and the cause for the rest is not known. This sample holds approximately 260,000 clones; roughly nine tenths were observed only once. The ten largest account for 7.2% of the sample. Material for sequencing was peripheral blood. The source of these receptors is a man aged 55 to 70 who had recovered from COVID-19.

The rearrangement links TRBV7-9 to TRBJ1-6, with a possible D match to TRBD1 (6 bases). The CDR3 totals 17 residues. V lost 6 bases and J 3 bases, leaving 18 bases between the germline ends. Germline values: CDR1 SEHNR, CDR2 FQNEAQ (reference sequence). CDR3 coding DNA: TGTGCCAGCAGTTCTCGCTCAGACAGGTTCTATAATTCACCCCTCCACTTT. Protein product: CASSSRSDRFYNSPLHF.

The J gene is TRBJ1-3, the V gene TRBV12-5, with 7 positions matching TRBD1. V lost 1 base, J lost 0 bases, and 15 bases stayed unmatched. Germline assignment: CDR1 LGHNT and CDR2 FRNRAP. The CDR3 has 20 residues. The CDR3 loop reads CASGLAGQVMRWVSGNTIYF. The CDR3 nucleotides read TGTGCTAGTGGTTTGGCCGGACAGGTGATGCGGTGGGTCTCTGGAAACACCATATATTTT. Looking up the rest from reference TRBV12-5 and TRBJ1-3 gives the full variable domain: DARVTQTPRHKVTEMGQEVTMRCQPILGHNTVFWYRQTMMQGLELLAYFRNRAPLDDSGMPKDRFSAEMPDATLATLKIQPSEPRDSAVYFCASGLAGQVMRWVSGNTIYFGEGSWLTVV.

CDR3 in amino acids: CASSFQGYHQPQHF. The DNA for the CDR3 is TGTGCCAGCAGCTTTCAGGGCTACCATCAGCCCCAGCATTTT. The chain carries TRBV5-6 and TRBJ1-5; tentatively, D is TRBD1 (5 bases). The CDR3 sequence is 14 residues long. V lost 2 bases to trimming and J lost 5 bases, with 11 bases between them. CDR1 and CDR2 (germline): SGHDT, YYEEEE.

J is TRBJ2-5 and V is TRBV29-1, with D possibly matching TRBD1 (6 bases). V dropped 4 bases and J dropped 1 base, with 10 bases sitting between them. Germline V CDR1 and CDR2: SQVTM, ANQGSEA. The CDR3 runs 13 residues. CDR3 bases: TGCAGCGTTGTAAGGGGGTCCCAAGAGACCCAGTACTTC. Its translation is CSVVRGSQETQYF.

The table lists this clone with a few counts. The V call is TRBV11-2, the J call TRBJ1-1, with a tentative D call TRBD1 (6 bases). CDR3 length: 17 residues. Germline CDR1 is SGHAT and CDR2 is FQNNGV. Trimming took 5 bases from V and 0 from J, leaving 19 bases between them. The CDR3, as DNA: TGTGCCAGCAGCAAACGGACAGTGGCAGATCTGAACACTGAAGCTTTCTTT. It yields the protein CASSKRTVADLNTEAFF.

The rearrangement uses TRBV6-5 and TRBJ1-3; possible D gene TRBD1, 5 bases. This CDR3 comprises 16 residues. Germline V gene lookup returns CDR1 MNHEY and CDR2 SVGAGI. V was trimmed by 2 bases and J by 0 bases, leaving 11 bases between them. The CDR3 DNA sequence: TGTGCCAGCAGTTACGCGGGGGGGATCTCTGGAAACACCATATATTTT. Protein product: CASSYAGGISGNTIYF.